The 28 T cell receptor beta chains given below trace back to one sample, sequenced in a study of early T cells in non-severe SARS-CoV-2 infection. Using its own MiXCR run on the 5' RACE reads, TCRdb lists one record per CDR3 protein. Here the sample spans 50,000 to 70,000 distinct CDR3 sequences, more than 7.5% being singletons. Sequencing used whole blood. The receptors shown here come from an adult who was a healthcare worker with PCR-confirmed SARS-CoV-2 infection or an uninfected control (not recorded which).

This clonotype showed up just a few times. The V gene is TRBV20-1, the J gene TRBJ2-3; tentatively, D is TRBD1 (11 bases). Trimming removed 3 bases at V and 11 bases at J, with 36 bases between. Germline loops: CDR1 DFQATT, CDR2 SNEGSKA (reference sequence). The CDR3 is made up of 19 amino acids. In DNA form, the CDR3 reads TGCAGTGCTAGGAGCAGGGACAGGGGGATAGCGGGAGGCCCCAGACGGCAGTATTTT. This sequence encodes CSARSRDRGIAGGPRRQYF.

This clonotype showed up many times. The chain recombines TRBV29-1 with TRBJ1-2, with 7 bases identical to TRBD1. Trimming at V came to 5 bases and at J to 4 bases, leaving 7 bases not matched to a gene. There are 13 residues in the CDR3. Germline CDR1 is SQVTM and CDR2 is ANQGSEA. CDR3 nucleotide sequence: TGCAGCGTTATACCGGGACAGACCTATGGCTACACCTTC. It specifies CSVIPGQTYGYTF.

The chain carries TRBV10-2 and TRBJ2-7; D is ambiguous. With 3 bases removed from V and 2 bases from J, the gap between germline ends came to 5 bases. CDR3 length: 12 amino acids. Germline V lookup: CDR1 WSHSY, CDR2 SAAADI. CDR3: CASSDPAYEQYF. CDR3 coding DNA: TGCGCCAGCAGTGATCCAGCCTACGAGCAGTACTTC.

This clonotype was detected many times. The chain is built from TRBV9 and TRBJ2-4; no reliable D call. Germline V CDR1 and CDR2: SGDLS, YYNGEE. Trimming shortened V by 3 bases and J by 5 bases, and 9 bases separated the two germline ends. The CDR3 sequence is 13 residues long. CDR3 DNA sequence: TGTGCCAGCAGCGACCACCCTGAAAACATTCAGTACTTC. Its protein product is CASSDHPENIQYF.

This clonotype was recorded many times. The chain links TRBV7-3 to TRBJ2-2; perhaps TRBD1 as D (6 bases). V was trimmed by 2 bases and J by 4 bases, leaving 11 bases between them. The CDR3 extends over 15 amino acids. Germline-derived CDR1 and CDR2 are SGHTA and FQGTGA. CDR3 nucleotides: TGTGCCAGCAGCTTAGTGGGCAGGGGCACCGGGGAGCTGTTTTTT. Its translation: CASSLVGRGTGELFF.

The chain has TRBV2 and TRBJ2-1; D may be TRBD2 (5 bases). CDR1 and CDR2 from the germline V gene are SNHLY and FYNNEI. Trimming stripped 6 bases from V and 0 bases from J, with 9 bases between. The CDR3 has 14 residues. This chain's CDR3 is CASSGAGSYNEQFF. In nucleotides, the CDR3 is TGTGCCAGCAGCGGCGCGGGCTCCTACAATGAGCAGTTCTTC.

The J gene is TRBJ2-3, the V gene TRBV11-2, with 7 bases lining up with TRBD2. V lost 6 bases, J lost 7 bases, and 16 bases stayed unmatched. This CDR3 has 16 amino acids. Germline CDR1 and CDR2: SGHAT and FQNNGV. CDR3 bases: TGTGCCAGCAGTCGTAACCAGCGGGGTCAAGGGAATACGCAGTATTTT. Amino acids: CASSRNQRGQGNTQYF. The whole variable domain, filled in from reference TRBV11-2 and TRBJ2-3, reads EAGVAQSPRYKIIEKRQSVAFWCNPISGHATLYWYQQILGQGPKLLIQFQNNGVVDDSQLPKDRFSAERLKGVDSTLKIQPAKLEDSAVYLCASSRNQRGQGNTQYFGPGTRLTVL.

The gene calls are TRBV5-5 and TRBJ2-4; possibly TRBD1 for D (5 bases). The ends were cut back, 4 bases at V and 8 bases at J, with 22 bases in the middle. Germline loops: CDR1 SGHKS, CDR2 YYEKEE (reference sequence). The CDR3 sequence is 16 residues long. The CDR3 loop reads CASSPQGQGPVDIQYF. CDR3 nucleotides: TGTGCCAGCAGCCCTCAGGGCCAAGGGCCGGTAGACATTCAGTACTTC. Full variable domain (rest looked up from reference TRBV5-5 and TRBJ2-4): DAGVTQSPTHLIKTRGQQVTLRCSPISGHKSVSWYQQVLGQGPQFIFQYYEKEERGRGNFPDRFSARQFPNYSSELNVNALLLGDSALYLCASSPQGQGPVDIQYFGAGTRLSVL.

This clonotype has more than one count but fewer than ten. The CDR3 loop reads CASSLTREGSHEQYF. In DNA form, the CDR3 reads TGCGCCAGCAGCTTGACCAGGGAGGGATCCCACGAGCAGTACTTC. The rearrangement joins TRBV5-1 to TRBJ2-7; 7 nucleotides align to TRBD2. Trimming removed 1 base from V and 5 bases from J; junction bases left unmatched: 9. CDR1 SGHRS and CDR2 YFSETQ come from the germline V gene. This CDR3 spans 15 amino acids.

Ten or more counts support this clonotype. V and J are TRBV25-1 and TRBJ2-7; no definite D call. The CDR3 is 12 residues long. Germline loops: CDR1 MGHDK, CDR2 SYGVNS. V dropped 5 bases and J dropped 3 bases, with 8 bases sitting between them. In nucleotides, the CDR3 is TGTGCCAGCAGTAGCAGACGCTACGAGCAGTACTTC. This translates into CASSSRRYEQYF.

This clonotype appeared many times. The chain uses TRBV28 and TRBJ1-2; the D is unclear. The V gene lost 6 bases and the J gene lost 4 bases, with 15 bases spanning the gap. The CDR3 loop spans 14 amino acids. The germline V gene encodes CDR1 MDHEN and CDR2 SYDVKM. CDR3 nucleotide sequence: TGTGCCAGCAGAAAGGACGGGAGACGCTATGGCTACACCTTC. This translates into CASRKDGRRYGYTF.

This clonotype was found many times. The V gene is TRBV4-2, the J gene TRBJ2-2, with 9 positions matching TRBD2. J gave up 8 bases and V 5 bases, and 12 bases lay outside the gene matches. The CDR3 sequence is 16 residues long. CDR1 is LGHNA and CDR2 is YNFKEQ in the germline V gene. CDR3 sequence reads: CASSSGTSSSSGELFF. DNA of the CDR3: TGTGCCAGCAGCTCCGGGACTAGCAGTTCAAGTGGGGAGCTGTTTTTT.

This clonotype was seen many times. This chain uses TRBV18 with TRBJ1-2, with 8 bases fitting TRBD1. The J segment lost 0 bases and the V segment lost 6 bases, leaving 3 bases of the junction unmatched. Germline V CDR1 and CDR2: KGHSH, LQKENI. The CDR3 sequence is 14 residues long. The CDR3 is CASSQGASNYGYTF. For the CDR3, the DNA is TGTGCCAGCTCTCAGGGGGCCTCTAACTATGGCTACACCTTC.

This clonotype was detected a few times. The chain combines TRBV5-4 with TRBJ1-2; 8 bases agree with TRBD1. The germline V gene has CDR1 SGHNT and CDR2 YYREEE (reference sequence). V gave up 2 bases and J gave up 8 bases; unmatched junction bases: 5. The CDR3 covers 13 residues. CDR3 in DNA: TGTGCCAGCAGCTTTACAGGGGGTCACGGCTACACCTTC. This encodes CASSFTGGHGYTF.

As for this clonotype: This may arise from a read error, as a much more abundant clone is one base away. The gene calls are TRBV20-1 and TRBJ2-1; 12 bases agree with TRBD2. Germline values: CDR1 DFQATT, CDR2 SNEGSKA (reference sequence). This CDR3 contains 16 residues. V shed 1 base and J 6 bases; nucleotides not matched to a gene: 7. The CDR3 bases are TGCAGTGCTAGAGCACTAGCGGGAGGAACCTTCAATGAGCAGTTCTTC. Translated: CSARALAGGTFNEQFF.

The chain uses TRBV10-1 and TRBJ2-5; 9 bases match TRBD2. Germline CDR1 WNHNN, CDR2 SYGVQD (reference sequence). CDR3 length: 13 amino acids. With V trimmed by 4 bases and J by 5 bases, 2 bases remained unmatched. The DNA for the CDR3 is TGCGCCAGCAGTGTCGCGGGAGGGGAGACCCAGTACTTC. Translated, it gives CASSVAGGETQYF.

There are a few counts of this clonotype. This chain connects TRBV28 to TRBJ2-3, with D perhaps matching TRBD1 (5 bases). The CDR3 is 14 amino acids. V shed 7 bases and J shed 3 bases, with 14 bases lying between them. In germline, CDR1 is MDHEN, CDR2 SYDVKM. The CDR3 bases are TGTGCCAGCAACAGGCCCTATCTAACAGATACGCAGTATTTT. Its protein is CASNRPYLTDTQYF.

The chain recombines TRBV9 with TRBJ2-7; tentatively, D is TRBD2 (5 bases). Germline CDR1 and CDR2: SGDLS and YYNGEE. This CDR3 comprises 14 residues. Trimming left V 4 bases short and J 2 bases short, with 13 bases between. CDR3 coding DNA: TGTGCCAGCAGCCCAGGTGAGGGCCCCTACGAGCAGTACTTC. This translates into CASSPGEGPYEQYF.

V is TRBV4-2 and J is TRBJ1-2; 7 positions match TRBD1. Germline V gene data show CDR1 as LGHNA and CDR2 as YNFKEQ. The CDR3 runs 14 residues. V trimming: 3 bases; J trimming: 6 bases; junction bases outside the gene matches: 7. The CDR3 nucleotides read TGTGCCAGCAGCCAGGATCCGGGACAGAATGGCTACACCTTC. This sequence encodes CASSQDPGQNGYTF.

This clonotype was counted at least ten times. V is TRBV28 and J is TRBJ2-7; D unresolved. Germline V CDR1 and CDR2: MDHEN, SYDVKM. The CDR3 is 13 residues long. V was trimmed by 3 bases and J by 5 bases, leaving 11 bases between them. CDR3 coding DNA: TGTGCCAGCAGTTTTAGCCCCCTAGACGAGCAGTACTTC. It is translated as CASSFSPLDEQYF.

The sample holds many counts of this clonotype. CDR3 nucleotides: TGTGCCAGCAGCCCACAATCTAGCGGGAGCGATGAGCAGTTCTTC. Translating it yields CASSPQSSGSDEQFF. The J gene is TRBJ2-1, the V gene TRBV7-9, with 10 bases matching TRBD2. The CDR3 is made up of 15 amino acids. V gave up 5 bases and J gave up 8 bases; unmatched junction bases: 9. CDR1 and CDR2 (germline): SEHNR, FQNEAQ (reference sequence).

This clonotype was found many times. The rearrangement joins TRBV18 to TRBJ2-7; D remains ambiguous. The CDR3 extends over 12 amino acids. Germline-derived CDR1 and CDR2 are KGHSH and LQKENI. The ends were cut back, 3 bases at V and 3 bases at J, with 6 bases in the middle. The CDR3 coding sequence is TGTGCCAGCTCACCGAACAACTACGAGCAGTACTTC. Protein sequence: CASSPNNYEQYF.

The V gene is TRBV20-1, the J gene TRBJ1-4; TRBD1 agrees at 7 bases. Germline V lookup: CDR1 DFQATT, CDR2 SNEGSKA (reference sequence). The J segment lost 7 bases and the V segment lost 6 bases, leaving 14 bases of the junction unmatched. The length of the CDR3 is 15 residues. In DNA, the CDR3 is TGCAGTGCAACTCGGGACAGCCTTAATCCTGAAAAACTGTTTTTT. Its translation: CSATRDSLNPEKLFF.

CDR3 in DNA: TGCGCCAGCAGCTTGGTGACAGGGGGGAAGTACGAGCAGTACTTC. Protein sequence: CASSLVTGGKYEQYF. V gene TRBV5-1 combines with J gene TRBJ2-7; 9 nucleotides line up with TRBD1. The germline V gene has CDR1 SGHRS and CDR2 YFSETQ. This CDR3 is 15 amino acids long. The J segment lost 4 bases and the V segment lost 0 bases, leaving 5 bases of the junction unmatched. The full variable domain, rest sourced from reference TRBV5-1 and TRBJ2-7, is KAGVTQTPRYLIKTRGQQVTLSCSPISGHRSVSWYQQTPGQGLQFLFEYFSETQRNKGNFPGRFSGRQFSNSRSEMNVSTLELGDSALYLCASSLVTGGKYEQYFGPGTRLTVT.

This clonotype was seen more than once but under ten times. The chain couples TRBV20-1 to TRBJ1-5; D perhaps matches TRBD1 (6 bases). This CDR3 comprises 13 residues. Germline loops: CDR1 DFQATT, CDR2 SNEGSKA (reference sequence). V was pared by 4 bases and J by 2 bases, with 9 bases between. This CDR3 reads CSAMDRRNQPQHF. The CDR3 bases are TGCAGTGCTATGGACAGACGCAATCAGCCCCAGCATTTT.

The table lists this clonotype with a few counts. The CDR3 here is CASRGEAGDEQFF. The CDR3 DNA sequence: TGTGCCTCCCGGGGGGAGGCGGGAGATGAGCAGTTCTTC. This chain links TRBV13 with TRBJ2-1; 7 bases fit TRBD2. V shed 11 bases, J shed 8 bases, and the junction held 12 bases outside the gene matches. The CDR3 has 13 amino acids. Germline-derived CDR1 and CDR2 are PRHDT and FYEKMQ (reference sequence). Full variable domain (missing parts from reference TRBV13 and TRBJ2-1): AAGVIQSPRHLIKEKRETATLKCYPIPRHDTVYWYQQGPGQDPQFLISFYEKMQSDKGSIPDRFSAQQFSDYHSELNMSSLELGDSALYFCASRGEAGDEQFFGPGTRLTVL.

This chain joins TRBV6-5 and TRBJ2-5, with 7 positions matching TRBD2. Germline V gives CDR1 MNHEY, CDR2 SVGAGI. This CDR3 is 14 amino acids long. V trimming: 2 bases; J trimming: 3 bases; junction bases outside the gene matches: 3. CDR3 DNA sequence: TGTGCCAGCAGTTACGGGGGGGTGGAAGAGACCCAGTACTTC. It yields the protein CASSYGGVEETQYF.

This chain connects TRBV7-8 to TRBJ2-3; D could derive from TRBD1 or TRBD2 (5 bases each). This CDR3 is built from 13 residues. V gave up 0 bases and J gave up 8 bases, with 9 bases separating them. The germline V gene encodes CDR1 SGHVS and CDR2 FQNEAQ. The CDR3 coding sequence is TGTGCCAGCAGCTTAGCTGGGGGTTCTACGCAGTATTTT. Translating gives CASSLAGGSTQYF.